These T cell receptor beta chains were read from a single sample in a study of CD8+CD57+ T cells in acquired aplastic anemia. TCRdb passed the reads through MiXCR, listing each CDR3 protein once. The sample has 130,000 or so distinct CDR3 sequences; 45% to 60% are singletons. Sequencing was performed on sorted CD4+, CD8+, or CD8+CD57+ T cells (not recorded which) from PBMCs. Receptors originate from a human donor with aplastic anemia. The CDR3 runs from the conserved cysteine through the conserved F or W. D genes are given only for firm matches. Clone size is stated in some rows and not others, as once, few, many or a class when expanded.

CDR3 DNA: TGTGCCATCAGTGAGTCAGGGGAGGGGCTTCCCCATGGCTACACCTTC; CDR3 protein: CAISESGEGLPHGYTF; clone size: many; D gene: .; J gene: TRBJ1-2; V gene: TRBV10-3
CDR3 DNA: TGCAGCGTTGAAGCCAGCACAGATACGCAGTATTTT; CDR3 protein: CSVEASTDTQYF; clone size: .; D gene: .; J gene: TRBJ2-3; V gene: TRBV29-1
CDR3 DNA: TGTGCCAGCATCCGTGTAGGGAACACTGAAGCTTTCTTT; CDR3 protein: CASIRVGNTEAFF; clone size: .; D gene: .; J gene: TRBJ1-1; V gene: TRBV7-9
CDR3 DNA: TGTGCCAGCAGCTGGGGAGGGACAGGGGGCGCTGGGGCCAACGTCCTGACTTTC; CDR3 protein: CASSWGGTGGAGANVLTF; clone size: .; D gene: TRBD1; J gene: TRBJ2-6; V gene: TRBV11-1
CDR3 DNA: TGTGCCACCAGCAGAGAAAGGGGGACAGTCAAAAACATTCAGTACTTC; CDR3 protein: CATSRERGTVKNIQYF; clone size: .; D gene: TRBD1; J gene: TRBJ2-4; V gene: TRBV15
CDR3 DNA: TGTGCCACCAGCAGAGTTGGGAGTCTCAATGAGCAGTTCTTC; CDR3 protein: CATSRVGSLNEQFF; clone size: many; D gene: .; J gene: TRBJ2-1; V gene: TRBV15
CDR3 DNA: TGCAGTGCTAATTCGGGACTAGCGGGGGGGCGATCTATCAATGAGCAGTTCTTC; CDR3 protein: CSANSGLAGGRSINEQFF; clone size: .; D gene: TRBD2; J gene: TRBJ2-1; V gene: TRBV20-1
CDR3 DNA: TGCAGTGCTAACGTGGCGGGACACTTCACCGGGGAGCTGTTTTTT; CDR3 protein: CSANVAGHFTGELFF; clone size: .; D gene: .; J gene: TRBJ2-2; V gene: TRBV20-1
CDR3 DNA: TGTGCCAGTAGCAGTAACAGGGGGCTTGGCGAAAAACTGTTTTTT; CDR3 protein: CASSSNRGLGEKLFF; clone size: many; D gene: TRBD1; J gene: TRBJ1-4; V gene: TRBV19
CDR3 DNA: TGTGCCATCAGTGAATTTGGAAACAATGAGCAGTTCTTC; CDR3 protein: CAISEFGNNEQFF; clone size: once; D gene: .; J gene: TRBJ2-1; V gene: TRBV10-3
CDR3 DNA: TGTGCCACCAGTGATTTTACTGCTAGCACAGATACGCAGTATTTT; CDR3 protein: CATSDFTASTDTQYF; clone size: .; D gene: .; J gene: TRBJ2-3; V gene: TRBV24-1
CDR3 DNA: TGTGCCAGCAGTTCCCGGTCCCTTGACGAGCAGTACTTC; CDR3 protein: CASSSRSLDEQYF; clone size: many; D gene: .; J gene: TRBJ2-7; V gene: TRBV27
CDR3 DNA: TGTGCCAGCAGCTTCGCTTGGAACGAGCAGTACTTC; CDR3 protein: CASSFAWNEQYF; clone size: .; D gene: .; J gene: TRBJ2-7; V gene: TRBV9
CDR3 DNA: TGTGCCACCAGCGACGGAAGGGGCACGAGAGATACGCAGTATTTT; CDR3 protein: CATSDGRGTRDTQYF; clone size: .; D gene: .; J gene: TRBJ2-3; V gene: TRBV15
CDR3 DNA: TGTGCCAGCAGCTTAGGTTCGAGCTCCTACGAGCAGTACTTC; CDR3 protein: CASSLGSSSYEQYF; clone size: many; D gene: .; J gene: TRBJ2-7; V gene: TRBV7-2
CDR3 DNA: TGCAGCGTTGAACCCCCGGCTGAGCAGTTCTTC; CDR3 protein: CSVEPPAEQFF; clone size: .; D gene: .; J gene: TRBJ2-1; V gene: TRBV29-1
CDR3 DNA: TGTGCCAGCAGCTTAGTCGATGAGACCCAGTACTTC; CDR3 protein: CASSLVDETQYF; clone size: few; D gene: .; J gene: TRBJ2-5; V gene: TRBV7-9
CDR3 DNA: TGTGCCAGCATGGGGGATACGCAGTATTTT; CDR3 protein: CASMGDTQYF; clone size: few; D gene: .; J gene: TRBJ2-3; V gene: TRBV27
CDR3 DNA: TGTGCCAGCAGCTTATTGGAGGGGTCCCAAGAGACCCAGTACTTC; CDR3 protein: CASSLLEGSQETQYF; clone size: few; D gene: .; J gene: TRBJ2-5; V gene: TRBV7-8
CDR3 DNA: TGCAGCGTCGGGGGGAATAGCAATCAGCCCCAGCATTTT; CDR3 protein: CSVGGNSNQPQHF; clone size: .; D gene: .; J gene: TRBJ1-5; V gene: TRBV29-1
CDR3 DNA: TGTGCCAGCAGTTTAATCCTGAACACTGAAGCTTTCTTT; CDR3 protein: CASSLILNTEAFF; clone size: .; D gene: .; J gene: TRBJ1-1; V gene: TRBV27
CDR3 DNA: TGTGCCAGCAGCCCCCCGGGCCCCTACGAGCAGTACTTC; CDR3 protein: CASSPPGPYEQYF; clone size: .; D gene: .; J gene: TRBJ2-7; V gene: TRBV7-2
CDR3 DNA: TGTGCCAGCAGTTCACATACTAGCGGCACAGATACGCAGTATTTT; CDR3 protein: CASSSHTSGTDTQYF; clone size: .; D gene: TRBD2; J gene: TRBJ2-3; V gene: TRBV27
CDR3 DNA: TGTGCCATCAGTGAGTCGAACGGCCATGGCTACACCTTC; CDR3 protein: CAISESNGHGYTF; clone size: .; D gene: .; J gene: TRBJ1-2; V gene: TRBV10-3
CDR3 DNA: TGTGCCAGCAGCTCCCCAGGGACCGGGGAGCTGTTTTTT; CDR3 protein: CASSSPGTGELFF; clone size: .; D gene: .; J gene: TRBJ2-2; V gene: TRBV7-9
CDR3 DNA: TGTGCCAGCAGCCGAGGAGTAGCGGCGTACGAGCAGTACTTC; CDR3 protein: CASSRGVAAYEQYF; clone size: .; D gene: .; J gene: TRBJ2-7; V gene: TRBV5-5
CDR3 DNA: TGCGCCAGCAGCGGACAAGTTGCCCCTAACTATGGCTACACCTTC; CDR3 protein: CASSGQVAPNYGYTF; clone size: once; D gene: .; J gene: TRBJ1-2; V gene: TRBV9
CDR3 DNA: TGTGCCAGCAGCTTAGGGATAGAGGAGCAGTACTTC; CDR3 protein: CASSLGIEEQYF; clone size: .; D gene: .; J gene: TRBJ2-7; V gene: TRBV7-8
CDR3 DNA: TGCAGTGCCAACGCTCTACAGGGGGCTGCCTATGGCTACACCTTC; CDR3 protein: CSANALQGAAYGYTF; clone size: .; D gene: TRBD1; J gene: TRBJ1-2; V gene: TRBV20-1
CDR3 DNA: TGTGCCAGCAGTGAGGTAGCGGGGGGGCTAGATCAGTTCTTC; CDR3 protein: CASSEVAGGLDQFF; clone size: .; D gene: TRBD2; J gene: TRBJ2-1; V gene: TRBV2
CDR3 DNA: TGTGCCAGCAGTTACAGCGGGATGAATGAGCAGTTCTTC; CDR3 protein: CASSYSGMNEQFF; clone size: many; D gene: TRBD2; J gene: TRBJ2-1; V gene: TRBV6-2/TRBV6-3
CDR3 DNA: TGCGCCAGCAGCCTGACGTGGAGCTCCTACGAGCAGTACTTC; CDR3 protein: CASSLTWSSYEQYF; clone size: .; D gene: .; J gene: TRBJ2-7; V gene: TRBV5-1
CDR3 DNA: TGTGCCAGCAGCCTAAGGCAGGGGGGTGGCTACGAGCAGTACTTC; CDR3 protein: CASSLRQGGGYEQYF; clone size: once; D gene: .; J gene: TRBJ2-7; V gene: TRBV5-4
CDR3 DNA: TGTGCCAGCAGGACGGGGGGGCCGCACTCCTACAATGAGCAGTTCTTC; CDR3 protein: CASRTGGPHSYNEQFF; clone size: .; D gene: TRBD2; J gene: TRBJ2-1; V gene: TRBV27
CDR3 DNA: TGTGCCATCAGTGATACCGGGAGCCGACAAGAGACCCAGTACTTC; CDR3 protein: CAISDTGSRQETQYF; clone size: .; D gene: .; J gene: TRBJ2-5; V gene: TRBV10-3
CDR3 DNA: TGTGCCAGTAGTCCCAGGACAGGGGTCAACACAGATACGCAGTATTTT; CDR3 protein: CASSPRTGVNTDTQYF; clone size: .; D gene: TRBD1; J gene: TRBJ2-3; V gene: TRBV19
CDR3 DNA: TGTGCCAGTATGCCAGGGCAGACTGAAGCTTTCTTT; CDR3 protein: CASMPGQTEAFF; clone size: .; D gene: .; J gene: TRBJ1-1; V gene: TRBV19
CDR3 DNA: TGTGCCAGCAGCCTCTTAGCGGGGGGATTCGACGAGCAGTACTTC; CDR3 protein: CASSLLAGGFDEQYF; clone size: .; D gene: TRBD2; J gene: TRBJ2-7; V gene: TRBV7-3
CDR3 DNA: TGCAGTCCCGGGGAAAGCACAGATACGCAGTATTTT; CDR3 protein: CSPGESTDTQYF; clone size: .; D gene: .; J gene: TRBJ2-3; V gene: TRBV20-1
CDR3 DNA: TGTGCCAGCAGGTTGGGGTTCGGCAGGCCGAATTCACCCCTCCACTTT; CDR3 protein: CASRLGFGRPNSPLHF; clone size: .; D gene: .; J gene: TRBJ1-6; V gene: TRBV12-3/TRBV12-4
CDR3 DNA: TGTGCCAGTAGTCTAGCGGGGGACTACAATGAGCAGTTCTTC; CDR3 protein: CASSLAGDYNEQFF; clone size: .; D gene: TRBD2; J gene: TRBJ2-1; V gene: TRBV19
CDR3 DNA: TGTGCCAGCAGTGATCAGCGGAACTCCTACGAGCAGTACTTC; CDR3 protein: CASSDQRNSYEQYF; clone size: few; D gene: .; J gene: TRBJ2-7; V gene: TRBV2
CDR3 DNA: TGTGCCAGCAGTTACCGGGGACAGGGAATGAACACTGAAGCTTTCTTT; CDR3 protein: CASSYRGQGMNTEAFF; clone size: many; D gene: TRBD1; J gene: TRBJ1-1; V gene: TRBV6-5
CDR3 DNA: TGCAGCGTTGAAGGACTAGCGGGAGTCGAGCAGTACTTC; CDR3 protein: CSVEGLAGVEQYF; clone size: .; D gene: TRBD2; J gene: TRBJ2-7; V gene: TRBV29-1
CDR3 DNA: TGCAGCGTTGTTAACGGGACAGGGGAAGCCTACGAGCAGTACTTC; CDR3 protein: CSVVNGTGEAYEQYF; clone size: .; D gene: TRBD1; J gene: TRBJ2-7; V gene: TRBV29-1
CDR3 DNA: TGTGCCAGCAGTGGTACAGGGGCGGATGGCTACACCTTC; CDR3 protein: CASSGTGADGYTF; clone size: .; D gene: TRBD1; J gene: TRBJ1-2; V gene: TRBV6-1
CDR3 DNA: TGTGCCACCAGCAGAGGGCCCAGGAACTATGGCTACACCTTC; CDR3 protein: CATSRGPRNYGYTF; clone size: few; D gene: .; J gene: TRBJ1-2; V gene: TRBV15
CDR3 DNA: TGTGCCAGCAGCCCAGGGTATCTAGCGGGAGTGGAGACCCAGTACTTC; CDR3 protein: CASSPGYLAGVETQYF; clone size: few; D gene: TRBD2; J gene: TRBJ2-5; V gene: TRBV7-9
CDR3 DNA: TGTGCCACCAGCAGAGATATTGGGGGTACAGGGGAGCTGTTTTTT; CDR3 protein: CATSRDIGGTGELFF; clone size: few; D gene: .; J gene: TRBJ2-2; V gene: TRBV15
CDR3 DNA: TGTGCCAGCAGCCCGGGCCCTTATACAGAGGACATTCACTACGAGCAGTACTTC; CDR3 protein: CASSPGPYTEDIHYEQYF; clone size: few; D gene: .; J gene: TRBJ2-7; V gene: TRBV4-2
CDR3 DNA: TGCAGTGCTAGAGCCATGGGCTATGGCTACACCTTC; CDR3 protein: CSARAMGYGYTF; clone size: once; D gene: .; J gene: TRBJ1-2; V gene: TRBV20-1
CDR3 DNA: TGCAGTGCTAGAGGGGGCGGGACAAGAAGTGAGCAGTTCTTC; CDR3 protein: CSARGGGTRSEQFF; clone size: .; D gene: .; J gene: TRBJ2-1; V gene: TRBV20-1
CDR3 DNA: TGTGCTAGTGGTCGAGGACAGGGATATCAGCCCCAGCATTTT; CDR3 protein: CASGRGQGYQPQHF; clone size: .; D gene: TRBD1; J gene: TRBJ1-5; V gene: TRBV12-5
CDR3 DNA: TGTGCCAGCAGTGTCTCCGGGACAGGGGTTGGCTACACCTTC; CDR3 protein: CASSVSGTGVGYTF; clone size: .; D gene: TRBD1; J gene: TRBJ1-2; V gene: TRBV6-4
CDR3 DNA: TGCGCCAGCAGTCCCGGAACTAGCGGGAGCGCCTCCCGGGAGACCCAGTACTTC; CDR3 protein: CASSPGTSGSASRETQYF; clone size: many; D gene: TRBD2; J gene: TRBJ2-5; V gene: TRBV4-1